Listed below are T cell receptor beta chains from one sample, sequenced in a study of T-cell reconstitution after alpha-beta-depleted transplantation in children. TCRdb processed the PCR reads anew with MiXCR; each CDR3 protein has one entry. The sample contains 200,000 to 250,000 distinct CDR3 sequences, less than 9% of which appear only once. The sample in question was PBMCs, mostly from graft donor cells, obtained 180 days after TCRalphabeta/CD19-depleted stem cell transplant. Source of these receptors: a male patient under 18 who had a stem cell transplant for acute lymphoblastic leukemia, so the T cells may come from the graft donor. The CDR3 runs from the conserved cysteine through the conserved F or W. D genes are given only for firm matches. For some rows the clone size is stated as once, few or many, or as a class when expanded; others skip it.

TRBJ2-2	TRBV9	TRBD1	many	CASSARDRGQGGELFF	TGTGCCAGCAGCGCCAGGGACAGGGGGCAGGGCGGGGAGCTGTTTTTT
TRBJ2-3	TRBV29-1	TRBD2	-	CSVAGGAGGGGRRDTQYF	TGCAGCGTTGCTGGGGGAGCGGGAGGGGGGGGGAGAAGAGATACGCAGTATTTT
TRBJ2-5	TRBV25-1	TRBD1	-	CASSEQGQWTQYF	TGTGCCAGCAGTGAGCAGGGACAGTGGACCCAGTACTTC
TRBJ1-5	TRBV19	-	many	CASSLLYYGTPNQPQHF	TGTGCCAGTAGCCTACTCTATTACGGGACACCCAATCAGCCCCAGCATTTT
TRBJ2-2	TRBV12-3/TRBV12-4	-	many	CASSLGGNTGELFF	TGTGCCAGCAGTTTAGGAGGAAACACCGGGGAGCTGTTTTTT
TRBJ2-5	TRBV15	-	many	CATSRDERGGETQYF	TGTGCCACCAGCAGAGATGAAAGGGGAGGAGAGACCCAGTACTTC
TRBJ1-2	TRBV7-9	-	few	CASSLERESNYGYTF	TGTGCCAGCAGCTTAGAACGCGAGTCGAACTATGGCTACACCTTC
TRBJ2-3	TRBV4-2	TRBD1	many	CASSHRTGPSTDTQYF	TGTGCCAGCAGCCACAGGACAGGGCCTAGCACAGATACGCAGTATTTT
TRBJ2-5	TRBV5-1	-	many	CASSLIRPGETQYF	TGCGCCAGCAGCTTGATAAGACCGGGGGAGACCCAGTACTTC
TRBJ2-2	TRBV10-3	-	many	CAIGGTSNTGELFF	TGTGCCATCGGCGGGACATCTAACACCGGGGAGCTGTTTTTT
TRBJ1-3	TRBV7-2	-	many	CASSVEGLGFRNTIYF	TGTGCCAGCAGCGTAGAAGGCTTGGGCTTTAGAAACACCATATATTTT
TRBJ2-1	TRBV29-1	-	many	CSALKFNEQFF	TGCAGCGCCCTAAAGTTCAATGAGCAGTTCTTC
TRBJ2-1	TRBV12-3/TRBV12-4	TRBD2	many	CASSFLAGGLLSSYNEQFF	TGTGCCAGCAGTTTCCTAGCGGGGGGGTTATTGAGCTCCTACAATGAGCAGTTCTTC
TRBJ2-7	TRBV20-1	-	many	CSASPGRSAHEQYF	TGCAGTGCCAGCCCGGGCAGGTCGGCCCACGAGCAGTACTTC
TRBJ2-6	TRBV4-1	-	many	CASSQLGGSGANVLTF	TGCGCCAGCAGCCAATTGGGGGGATCTGGGGCCAACGTCCTGACTTTC
TRBJ2-1	TRBV20-1	-	many	CSAAGFLFYNEQFF	TGCAGTGCCGCGGGGTTTCTGTTCTACAATGAGCAGTTCTTC
TRBJ2-1	TRBV24-1	TRBD2	many	CATSDPGTSRSFEQFF	TGTGCCACCAGTGATCCCGGGACTAGCAGGTCCTTTGAGCAGTTCTTC
TRBJ2-4	TRBV7-9	-	many	CASSLVAPQRNIQYF	TGTGCCAGCAGCTTAGTAGCTCCCCAGAGGAACATTCAGTACTTC